This is a list of T cell receptor beta chains from one sample in a study of blood T cell repertoires in COVID-19. TCRdb keeps only in-frame clones here, not all; method: immunoSEQ multiplex PCR. The table lists 88,000 or so clones, approximately 84% of them singletons. Input material: peripheral blood. The receptors originated from a man aged 55-75 years with acute or convalescent COVID-19. Both conserved end residues are part of each CDR3. The D gene is left open where the match is weak. Expanded clones are given a class, and other clones once, few, many or no size at all.

size: .
D: .
V: TRBV7-9
J: TRBJ1-1
DNA: TGTGCCAGCAGCCCCTTCCCCGGAGGAGGCACTGAAGCTTTCTTT
CDR3: CASSPFPGGGTEAFF

size: .
D: .
V: TRBV5-1
J: TRBJ1-4
DNA: TGCGCCAGCAGCTTGGGGCAGGGGAGTGAAAAACTGTTTTTT
CDR3: CASSLGQGSEKLFF

size: .
D: .
V: TRBV9
J: TRBJ2-1
DNA: TGTGCCAGCAGCGTAGTGGGACTTGACAATGAGCAGTTCTTC
CDR3: CASSVVGLDNEQFF

size: .
D: .
V: TRBV14
J: TRBJ2-5
DNA: TGTGCCAGCGGCAGAACCAAAGGCGCGGCAGAGACCCAGTACTTC
CDR3: CASGRTKGAAETQYF

size: .
D: .
V: TRBV7-9
J: TRBJ1-1
DNA: TGTGCCAGCAGCTTAACTGGGGCGAGCACTGAAGCTTTCTTT
CDR3: CASSLTGASTEAFF

size: .
D: TRBD2
V: TRBV11-3
J: TRBJ2-3
DNA: TGTGCCAGCAGCTCGGGACTAGCAGCCACTAGCACAGATACGCAGTATTTT
CDR3: CASSSGLAATSTDTQYF

size: once
D: .
V: TRBV6-2/TRBV6-3
J: TRBJ2-7
DNA: TGTGCCAGCAGTTACTCGATCTCGGGCTACGAGCAGTACTTC
CDR3: CASSYSISGYEQYF

size: .
D: .
V: TRBV6-1
J: TRBJ2-1
DNA: TGTGCCAGCAGTGAAGCGCGGAAACTTTACAATGAGCAGTTCTTC
CDR3: CASSEARKLYNEQFF

size: .
D: .
V: TRBV28
J: TRBJ1-5
DNA: TGTGCCAGCAGGGCCCAGATCTTGGCCCAGCATTTT
CDR3: CASRAQILAQHF

size: once
D: TRBD1
V: TRBV7-8
J: TRBJ2-7
DNA: TGTGCCAGCAGCCACACAGGGGTCCGCTACGAGCAGTACTTC
CDR3: CASSHTGVRYEQYF

size: .
D: TRBD1
V: TRBV4-2
J: TRBJ2-7
DNA: TGTGCCAGCAGCGCCGTGATCGGACAGGGACAAACCTACGAGCAGTACTTC
CDR3: CASSAVIGQGQTYEQYF

size: .
D: TRBD1
V: TRBV5-8
J: TRBJ2-5
DNA: TGTGCCAGCAGCTTGGAGCAGGGGGCGCACGGGACCCAGTACTTC
CDR3: CASSLEQGAHGTQYF

size: .
D: .
V: TRBV7-2
J: TRBJ2-1
DNA: TGTGCCAGCAGCTTAGACAGCAATGAGCAGTTCTTC
CDR3: CASSLDSNEQFF

size: .
D: .
V: TRBV7-3
J: TRBJ2-7
DNA: TGTGCCAGCAGCTTAACCGGCGGGGTATCCTACTACGAGCAGTACTTC
CDR3: CASSLTGGVSYYEQYF

size: .
D: TRBD2
V: TRBV3-1/TRBV3-2
J: TRBJ2-7
DNA: TGTGCCAGCAGCCATGGGCGGGGGGGAAACGAGCAGTACTTC
CDR3: CASSHGRGGNEQYF

size: .
D: .
V: TRBV7-9
J: TRBJ2-5
DNA: TGTGCCAGCACCACATCGGAGAAGACCCAGTACTTC
CDR3: CASTTSEKTQYF

size: few
D: TRBD1
V: TRBV28
J: TRBJ1-2
DNA: TGTGCCAGCAATCCCTTGGGCGGACAGGAGGGCTACACCTTC
CDR3: CASNPLGGQEGYTF

size: .
D: .
V: TRBV7-3
J: TRBJ2-7
DNA: TGTGCCAGCAGCTTAGGTGTTAATCCAGGGGACGAGCAGTACTTC
CDR3: CASSLGVNPGDEQYF

size: few
D: .
V: TRBV7-6
J: TRBJ2-7
DNA: TGTGCCAGCAGCTTAGCGGGGGGGCCATACGAGCAGTACTTC
CDR3: CASSLAGGPYEQYF

size: once
D: .
V: TRBV5-6
J: TRBJ1-2
DNA: TGTGCCAGCAGCTTAAATCTAGTTGGTGGCTACACCTTC
CDR3: CASSLNLVGGYTF

size: .
D: TRBD2
V: TRBV10-1
J: TRBJ2-5
DNA: TGCGCCAGCAGTGAGTCTACCAGGGAGGGGACCCAGTACTTC
CDR3: CASSESTREGTQYF

size: .
D: TRBD1
V: TRBV5-1
J: TRBJ2-2
DNA: TGCGCCAGCAGCTTGGGCGGGACAGGGAACACCGGGGAGCTGTTTTTT
CDR3: CASSLGGTGNTGELFF

size: .
D: TRBD1
V: TRBV9
J: TRBJ1-2
DNA: TGTGCCAGCAGCCTTCAGCCAACAGGGGATGGCTACACCTTC
CDR3: CASSLQPTGDGYTF

size: once
D: TRBD2
V: TRBV19
J: TRBJ2-2
DNA: TGTGCCAGTAGTCTCTCCCTAGCGGGCGGGGAGCTGTTTTTT
CDR3: CASSLSLAGGELFF

size: .
D: .
V: TRBV6-2/TRBV6-3
J: TRBJ2-1
DNA: TGTGCCAGCAGTTGGAACCAGAGGAATGAGCAGTTCTTC
CDR3: CASSWNQRNEQFF

size: .
D: TRBD1
V: TRBV5-1
J: TRBJ1-5
DNA: TGCGCCAGCAGCTTGGCGGGACAGGGCGGTCAGCCCCAGCATTTT
CDR3: CASSLAGQGGQPQHF

size: once
D: TRBD1
V: TRBV5-6
J: TRBJ1-6
DNA: TGTGCCAGCGGGGACAGCTCCTATAATTCACCCCTCCACTTT
CDR3: CASGDSSYNSPLHF

size: .
D: TRBD1
V: TRBV5-1
J: TRBJ2-7
DNA: TGCGCCAGCAGCTTGGAGGGTCCAGGGGGCGCCTACGAGCAGTACTTC
CDR3: CASSLEGPGGAYEQYF

size: once
D: TRBD1
V: TRBV5-1
J: TRBJ1-2
DNA: TGCGCCAGCAGCTTCGACAGGGGGCCAAACTATGGCTACACCTTC
CDR3: CASSFDRGPNYGYTF

size: once
D: .
V: TRBV4-1
J: TRBJ1-3
DNA: TGCGCCAGCAGCCAATTCCTCCCAGGGAAGTTTGCTGGAAACACCATATATTTT
CDR3: CASSQFLPGKFAGNTIYF

size: .
D: .
V: TRBV15
J: TRBJ2-1
DNA: TGTGCCACCAGCAGATCGGGACTTCCCGGCAATGAGCAGTTCTTC
CDR3: CATSRSGLPGNEQFF

size: .
D: TRBD1
V: TRBV19
J: TRBJ1-5
DNA: TGTGCCAGTAGTTCAGGGGGACTCGAATGGACTCAGCCCCAGCATTTT
CDR3: CASSSGGLEWTQPQHF

size: .
D: .
V: TRBV18
J: TRBJ2-3
DNA: TGTGCCAGCTCACCAGAGATATCGAGCACAGATACGCAGTATTTT
CDR3: CASSPEISSTDTQYF

size: .
D: TRBD1
V: TRBV7-9
J: TRBJ2-7
DNA: TGTGCCAGCAGCCGGGACCCTCATAGACAGGGGCAGTACTTC
CDR3: CASSRDPHRQGQYF

size: .
D: .
V: TRBV27
J: TRBJ2-7
DNA: TGTGCCAGCAGTCATTTCCATGAGCAGTACTTC
CDR3: CASSHFHEQYF

size: few
D: .
V: TRBV7-3
J: TRBJ2-1
DNA: TGTGCCAGCAGCCAACGTCCAGGGGACCACTCCTACAATGAGCAGTTCTTC
CDR3: CASSQRPGDHSYNEQFF

size: .
D: TRBD1
V: TRBV7-3
J: TRBJ1-2
DNA: TGTGCCAGCAGCTTAACGACCCAGACAGGGGGCTCTGGCTACACCTTC
CDR3: CASSLTTQTGGSGYTF

size: .
D: .
V: TRBV19
J: TRBJ2-1
DNA: TGTGCCAGTAGTCCCGGGAGCTCCTACAATGAGCAGTTCTTC
CDR3: CASSPGSSYNEQFF

size: .
D: TRBD1
V: TRBV7-8
J: TRBJ1-2
DNA: TGTGCCAGCAGAGTGGGGACAGGGGTTGGCTACACCTTC
CDR3: CASRVGTGVGYTF

size: .
D: TRBD1
V: TRBV7-2
J: TRBJ1-2
DNA: TGTGCCAGCAGCTTATTTTCAGGGGGCCGGGCCGGCTACACCTTC
CDR3: CASSLFSGGRAGYTF

size: few
D: TRBD2
V: TRBV6-4
J: TRBJ2-3
DNA: TGTGCCAGCAGTGAAGCTAGCGGGGGGGCCACAGATACGCAGTATTTT
CDR3: CASSEASGGATDTQYF

size: .
D: TRBD1
V: TRBV7-9
J: TRBJ1-6
DNA: TGTGCCAGCAGCTTTCAGGGGGATCCGACAGATGATAATTCACCCCTCCACTTT
CDR3: CASSFQGDPTDDNSPLHF

size: .
D: TRBD1
V: TRBV6-6
J: TRBJ2-7
DNA: TGTGCCAGCAGTCGGACAGGGGGCATCTACGAGCAGTACTTC
CDR3: CASSRTGGIYEQYF

size: .
D: TRBD2
V: TRBV11-3
J: TRBJ2-7
DNA: TGTGCCAGTAGGTCAAGCGGGGAATACGAGCAGTACTTC
CDR3: CASRSSGEYEQYF

size: .
D: .
V: TRBV12-3/TRBV12-4
J: TRBJ1-1
DNA: TGTGCCAGCAGTTTCGGACAATGGACTGAAGCTTTCTTT
CDR3: CASSFGQWTEAFF

size: .
D: TRBD2
V: TRBV7-9
J: TRBJ2-7
DNA: TGTGCCAGCAGCTGGACTAGCGGCTCCTACGAGCAGTACTTC
CDR3: CASSWTSGSYEQYF

size: .
D: .
V: TRBV12-3/TRBV12-4
J: TRBJ2-7
DNA: TGTGCCAGCAGCACCCAGACAGTATTCGAGCAGTACTTC
CDR3: CASSTQTVFEQYF

size: .
D: .
V: TRBV5-6
J: TRBJ2-7
DNA: TGTGCCAGCAGCTTGGCAGGGTTCGAGCAGTACTTC
CDR3: CASSLAGFEQYF

size: .
D: .
V: TRBV27
J: TRBJ2-1
DNA: TGTGCCAGCAGTTCTGGCGGGGCTACCTACAATGAGCAGTTCTTC
CDR3: CASSSGGATYNEQFF

size: .
D: .
V: TRBV5-1
J: TRBJ2-7
DNA: TGCGCCAGCAGCTTTAGGGGATTCGACGAGCAGTACTTC
CDR3: CASSFRGFDEQYF

size: .
D: .
V: TRBV18
J: TRBJ1-1
DNA: TGTGCCAGCTCACCCAGGCAGACGGAAGAAGCTTTCTTT
CDR3: CASSPRQTEEAFF

size: .
D: .
V: TRBV19
J: TRBJ1-2
DNA: TGTGCCAGTAGTATCCAATATGGCTACACCTTC
CDR3: CASSIQYGYTF

size: .
D: TRBD1
V: TRBV30
J: TRBJ1-4
DNA: TGTGCCTGGAGTGCGGGACAGGACGGTGAAAAACTGTTTTTT
CDR3: CAWSAGQDGEKLFF

size: .
D: .
V: TRBV12-3/TRBV12-4
J: TRBJ1-1
DNA: TGTGCCAGCAGTTTGCGTGTCGGTGAAGCTTTCTTT
CDR3: CASSLRVGEAFF

size: .
D: .
V: TRBV18
J: TRBJ1-1
DNA: TGTGCCAGCTCCCTTGCGGGGAACACTGAAGCTTTCTTT
CDR3: CASSLAGNTEAFF